This TCR beta chain was sequenced in a study of PD-1 blockade in classical Hodgkin lymphoma. Libraries were prepared by immunoSEQ multiplex PCR; TCRdb keeps only in-frame clonotypes and omits some of them. The data show 90,000 to 140,000 clones, 89% seen once. Germline CDR1 and CDR2: WNHNN and SYGVQD (reference sequence). V was pared by 6 bases and J by 2 bases, with 15 bases between. CDR3 size: 15 residues. Noted time point: cycle 4 day 1 (C4D1), after 6 weeks of nivolumab. Brentuximab vedotin exposure varied, and every patient relapsed after autologous stem cell transplantation. About this clone itself: Its matching antigen is unknown.

Findings and caveats of the study: Whereas CD4+ TCR diversity had risen significantly by C4D1, CD8+ TCR diversity had not. The study found complete responders had baseline diversity similar to newly diagnosed patients. The authors excluded patients who started nivolumab under 1 year after ASCT. Newly diagnosed patients were reported to exhibit reduced baseline TCR diversity relative to healthy donors.

Sequenced here: peripheral blood mononuclear cells (PBMCs), sampled before the fourth cycle of nivolumab. This chain joins TRBV10-1 and TRBJ2-3; D is tentatively TRBD1 or TRBD2 (5 bases each). This receptor was obtained from a human donor with classical Hodgkin lymphoma. Here the CDR3 reads CASSVRDPNTDTQYF. DNA of the CDR3: TGCGCCAGCAGCGTCCGGGACCCGAACACAGATACGCAGTATTTT.